This T cell receptor (beta chain) was captured by sequencing in a study of control samples from healthy donors and cancer patients. The ends were cut back, 1 base at V and 0 bases at J, with 7 bases in the middle. The CDR3 sequence is 15 residues long. CDR1 and CDR2 from the germline V gene are SGHTA and FQGNSA. Profiling relied on immunoSEQ multiplex PCR, and the TCRdb table lists in-frame clones only, not all of them. The sample records roughly 130,000 clones, under 95% being singletons. Sample: PBMCs. The origin of this receptor is a man between 45 and 60 years old with head and neck cancer. This chain links TRBV7-2 with TRBJ1-3; no reliable D call. Written as DNA, the CDR3 is TGTGCCAGCAGCTTAGACGGTGCCTCTGGAAACACCATATATTTT. Amino acid sequence: CASSLDGASGNTIYF.